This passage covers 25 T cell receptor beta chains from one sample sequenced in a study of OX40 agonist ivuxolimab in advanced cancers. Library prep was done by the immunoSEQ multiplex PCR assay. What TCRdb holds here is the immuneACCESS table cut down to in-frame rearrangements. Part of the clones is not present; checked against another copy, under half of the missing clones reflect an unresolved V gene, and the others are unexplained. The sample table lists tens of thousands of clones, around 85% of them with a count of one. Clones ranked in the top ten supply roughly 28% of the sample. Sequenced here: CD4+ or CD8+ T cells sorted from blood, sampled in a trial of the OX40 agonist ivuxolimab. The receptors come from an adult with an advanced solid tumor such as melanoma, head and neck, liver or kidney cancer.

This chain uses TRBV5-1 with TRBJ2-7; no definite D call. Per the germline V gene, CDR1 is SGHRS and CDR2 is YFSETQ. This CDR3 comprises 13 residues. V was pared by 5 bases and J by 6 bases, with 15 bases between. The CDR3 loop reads CASSHVPMGEQYF. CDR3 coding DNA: TGCGCCAGCAGTCACGTCCCGATGGGCGAGCAGTACTTC. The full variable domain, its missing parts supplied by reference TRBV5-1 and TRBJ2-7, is KAGVTQTPRYLIKTRGQQVTLSCSPISGHRSVSWYQQTPGQGLQFLFEYFSETQRNKGNFPGRFSGRQFSNSRSEMNVSTLELGDSALYLCASSHVPMGEQYFGPGTRLTVT.

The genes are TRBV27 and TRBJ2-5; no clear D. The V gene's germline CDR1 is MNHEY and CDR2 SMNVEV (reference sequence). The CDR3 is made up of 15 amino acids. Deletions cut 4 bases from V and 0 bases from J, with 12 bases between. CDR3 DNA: TGTGCCAGCAGTTACCGATGGAGCAACCAAGAGACCCAGTACTTC. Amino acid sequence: CASSYRWSNQETQYF.

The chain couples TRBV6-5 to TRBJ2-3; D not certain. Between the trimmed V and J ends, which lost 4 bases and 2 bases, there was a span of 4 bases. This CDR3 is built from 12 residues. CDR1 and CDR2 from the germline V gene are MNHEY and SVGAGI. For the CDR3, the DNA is TGTGCCAGCAGTTCTCTCACAGATACGCAGTATTTT. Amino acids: CASSSLTDTQYF.

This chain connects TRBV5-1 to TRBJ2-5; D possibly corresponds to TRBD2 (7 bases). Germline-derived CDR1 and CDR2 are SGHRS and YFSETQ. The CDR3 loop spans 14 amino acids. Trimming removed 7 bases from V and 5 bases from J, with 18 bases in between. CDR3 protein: CASVNGGGRETQYF. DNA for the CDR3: TGCGCCAGCGTTAACGGCGGGGGCCGCGAGACCCAGTACTTC.

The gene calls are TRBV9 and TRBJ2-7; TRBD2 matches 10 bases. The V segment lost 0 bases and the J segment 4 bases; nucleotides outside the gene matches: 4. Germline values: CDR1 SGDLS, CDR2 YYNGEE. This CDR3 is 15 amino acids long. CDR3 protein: CASSVGLAGDYEQYF. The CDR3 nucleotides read TGTGCCAGCAGCGTAGGTCTAGCGGGAGATTACGAGCAGTACTTC.

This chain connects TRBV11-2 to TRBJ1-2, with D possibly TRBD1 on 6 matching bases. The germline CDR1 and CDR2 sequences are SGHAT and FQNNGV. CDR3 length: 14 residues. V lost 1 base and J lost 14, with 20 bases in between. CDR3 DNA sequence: TGTGCCAGCAGCTTAGGGGGACACTGGTGGATGGGAACCTTC. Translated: CASSLGGHWWMGTF.

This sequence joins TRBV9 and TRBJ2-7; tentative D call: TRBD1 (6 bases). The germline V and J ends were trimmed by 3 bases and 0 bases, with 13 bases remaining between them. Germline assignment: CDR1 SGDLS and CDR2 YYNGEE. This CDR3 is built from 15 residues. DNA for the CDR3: TGTGCCAGCAGCGGAACAACAGGGAGCTCCTACGAGCAGTACTTC. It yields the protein CASSGTTGSSYEQYF.

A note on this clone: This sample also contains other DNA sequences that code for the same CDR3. The CDR3, as DNA: TGTGCCAGCAGTCCTCCCGGAAACGAGCAGTACTTC. This sequence encodes CASSPPGNEQYF. V gene TRBV6-1 combines with J gene TRBJ2-7; no clear D gene. Germline CDR1 reads MNHNS; CDR2 reads SASEGT. This CDR3 contains 12 residues. Trimming shortened V by 5 bases and J by 5 bases, and 10 bases separated the two germline ends.

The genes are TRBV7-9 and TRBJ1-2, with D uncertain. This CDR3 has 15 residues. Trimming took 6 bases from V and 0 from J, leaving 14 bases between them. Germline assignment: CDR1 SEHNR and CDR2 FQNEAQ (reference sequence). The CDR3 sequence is CASSRTEQSNYGYTF. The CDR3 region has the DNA TGTGCCAGCAGTCGAACAGAGCAGTCTAACTATGGCTACACCTTC. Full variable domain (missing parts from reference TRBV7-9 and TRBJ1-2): DTGVSQNPRHKITKRGQNVTFRCDPISEHNRLYWYRQTLGQGPEFLTYFQNEAQLEKSRLLSDRFSAERPKGSFSTLEIQRTEQGDSAMYLCASSRTEQSNYGYTFGSGTRLTVV.

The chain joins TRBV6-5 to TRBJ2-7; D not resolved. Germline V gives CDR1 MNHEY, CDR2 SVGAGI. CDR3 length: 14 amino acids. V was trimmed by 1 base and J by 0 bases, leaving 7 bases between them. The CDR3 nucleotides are TGTGCCAGCAGTTACTGGCCGTTCTCCTACGAGCAGTACTTC. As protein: CASSYWPFSYEQYF.

The CDR3 DNA reads TGTGCCAGCAGCTTCTGGGGTCTCCCGGACACCGGGGAGCTGTTTTTT. As protein: CASSFWGLPDTGELFF. This sequence joins TRBV7-9 and TRBJ2-2; D is unclear. V dropped 3 bases and J dropped 3 bases, with 14 bases sitting between them. CDR3 length: 16 residues. CDR1 SEHNR and CDR2 FQNEAQ come from the germline V gene (reference sequence).

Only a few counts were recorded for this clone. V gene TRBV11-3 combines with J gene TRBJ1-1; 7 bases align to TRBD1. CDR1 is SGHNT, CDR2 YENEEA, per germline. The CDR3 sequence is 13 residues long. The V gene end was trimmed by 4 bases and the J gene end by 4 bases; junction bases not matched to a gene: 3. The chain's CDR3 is CASSSGTATEAFF. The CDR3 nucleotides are TGTGCCAGCAGCTCCGGGACAGCCACTGAAGCTTTCTTT.

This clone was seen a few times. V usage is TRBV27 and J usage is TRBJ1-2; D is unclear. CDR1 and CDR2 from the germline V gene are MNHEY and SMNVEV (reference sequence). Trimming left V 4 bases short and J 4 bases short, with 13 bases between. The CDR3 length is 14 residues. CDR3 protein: CASSSTDRAYGYTF. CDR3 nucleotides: TGTGCCAGCAGTTCGACGGACCGGGCCTATGGCTACACCTTC.

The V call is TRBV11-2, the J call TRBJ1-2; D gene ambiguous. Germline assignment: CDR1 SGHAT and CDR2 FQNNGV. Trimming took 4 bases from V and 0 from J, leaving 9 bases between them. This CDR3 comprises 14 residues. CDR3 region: CASSSYGANYGYTF. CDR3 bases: TGTGCCAGCAGCTCTTACGGGGCTAACTATGGCTACACCTTC.

This CDR3 reads CASSVGDTTGELFF. The CDR3 coding sequence is TGTGCCAGCAGCGTAGGGGACACCACCGGGGAGCTGTTTTTT. V and J are TRBV9 and TRBJ2-2, with a weak D call TRBD1 (6 bases). The CDR3 extends over 14 amino acids. Germline-derived CDR1 and CDR2 are SGDLS and YYNGEE. With 0 bases removed from V and 4 bases from J, the gap between germline ends came to 7 bases.

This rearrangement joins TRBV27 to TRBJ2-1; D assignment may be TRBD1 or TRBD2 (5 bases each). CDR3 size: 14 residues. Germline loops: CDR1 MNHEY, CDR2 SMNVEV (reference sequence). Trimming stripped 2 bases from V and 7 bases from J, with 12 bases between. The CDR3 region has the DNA TGTGCCAGCAGTTTAGGGGGATCTGAGAATGAGCAGTTCTTC. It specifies CASSLGGSENEQFF.

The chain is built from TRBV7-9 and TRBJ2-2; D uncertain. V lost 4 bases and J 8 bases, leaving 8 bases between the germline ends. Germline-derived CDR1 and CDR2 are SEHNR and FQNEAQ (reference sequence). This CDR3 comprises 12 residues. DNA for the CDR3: TGTGCCAGCAGCTCGGATTTTGGGGAGCTGTTTTTT. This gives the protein CASSSDFGELFF.

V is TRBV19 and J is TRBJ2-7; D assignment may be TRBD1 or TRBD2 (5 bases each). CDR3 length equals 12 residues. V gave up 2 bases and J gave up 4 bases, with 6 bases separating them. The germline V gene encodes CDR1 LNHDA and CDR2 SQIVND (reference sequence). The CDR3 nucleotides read TGTGCCAGTAGTATATGGGGGTACGAGCAGTACTTC. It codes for CASSIWGYEQYF.

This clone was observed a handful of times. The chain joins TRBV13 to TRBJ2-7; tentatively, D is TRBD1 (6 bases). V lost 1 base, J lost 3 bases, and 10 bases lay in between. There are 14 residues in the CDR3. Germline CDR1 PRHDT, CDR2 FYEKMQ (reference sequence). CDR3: CASSLEGRGYEQYF. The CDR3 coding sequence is TGTGCCAGCAGCTTAGAAGGCAGGGGCTACGAGCAGTACTTC.

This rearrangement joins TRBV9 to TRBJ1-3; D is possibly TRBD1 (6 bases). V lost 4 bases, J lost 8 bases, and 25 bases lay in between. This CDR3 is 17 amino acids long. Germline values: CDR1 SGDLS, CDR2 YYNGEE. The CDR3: CASSSHLGTGPGYTIYF. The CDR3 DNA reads TGTGCCAGCAGCTCCCACCTGGGCACAGGGCCGGGATACACCATATATTTT.

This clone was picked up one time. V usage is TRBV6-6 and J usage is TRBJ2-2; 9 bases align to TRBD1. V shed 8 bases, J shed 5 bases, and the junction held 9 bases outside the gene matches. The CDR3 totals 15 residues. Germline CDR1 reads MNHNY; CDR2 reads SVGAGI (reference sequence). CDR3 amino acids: CASGYGTGLTGELFF. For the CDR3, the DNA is TGTGCCAGCGGATATGGGACAGGGCTTACCGGGGAGCTGTTTTTT.

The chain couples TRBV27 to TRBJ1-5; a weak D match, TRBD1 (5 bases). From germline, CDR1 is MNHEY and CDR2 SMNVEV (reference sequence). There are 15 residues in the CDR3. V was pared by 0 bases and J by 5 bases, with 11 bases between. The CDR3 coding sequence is TGTGCCAGCAGTTTATCGTGGGGGAACTATCAGCCCCAGCATTTT. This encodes CASSLSWGNYQPQHF.

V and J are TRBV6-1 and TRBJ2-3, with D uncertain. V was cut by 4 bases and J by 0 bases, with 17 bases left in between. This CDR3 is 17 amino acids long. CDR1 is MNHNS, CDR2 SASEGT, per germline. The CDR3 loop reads CASSAAVFLPSTDTQYF. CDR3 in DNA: TGTGCCAGCAGTGCGGCCGTTTTTCTCCCTAGCACAGATACGCAGTATTTT.

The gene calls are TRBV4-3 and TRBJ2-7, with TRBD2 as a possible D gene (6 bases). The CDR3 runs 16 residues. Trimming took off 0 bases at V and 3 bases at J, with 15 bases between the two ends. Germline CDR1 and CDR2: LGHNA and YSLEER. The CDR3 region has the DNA TGCGCCAGCAGCCAAGATTGGGGAGGCGTCAGCTACGAGCAGTACTTC. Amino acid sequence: CASSQDWGGVSYEQYF.

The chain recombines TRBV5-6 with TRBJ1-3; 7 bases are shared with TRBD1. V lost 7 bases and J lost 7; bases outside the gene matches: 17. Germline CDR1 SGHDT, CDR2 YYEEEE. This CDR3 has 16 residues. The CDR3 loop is CASHLLYRGKGNTIYF. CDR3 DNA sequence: TGTGCCAGCCATTTACTTTACAGGGGAAAGGGGAACACCATATATTTT.